This record concerns one T cell receptor beta chain sequence. The data derive from a study of technical replicates of blood from a few donors. This CDR3 spans 13 amino acids. Trimming took 5 bases from V and 4 from J, leaving 13 bases between them. Germline V lookup: CDR1 SGHTS, CDR2 YDEGEE. Clones were read by immunoSEQ multiplex PCR, and TCRdb kept only the in-frame ones, dropping some. The sample contains 60,000 to 65,000 clones, nearly 95% of which appear only once. The clonotype was recovered from a human donor in good health. Some clones in this sample may be carry-over from other donors' samples. The chain employs TRBV5-8 and TRBJ2-7; the D gene is possibly TRBD1 (5 bases). The sequenced sample consisted of PBMCs. The CDR3 spells CASRTRGKYEQYF. The CDR3 bases are TGTGCCAGCAGAACAAGGGGAAAATACGAGCAGTACTTC.